Each of the 20 T cell receptor beta chains below was sequenced from the same sample in a study of T cell responses to AZD1222 COVID-19 vaccine. Measured with immunoSEQ multiplex PCR; TCRdb has only the in-frame clones, and not every one. The sample gives about 140,000 clones, roughly 92% of which show up once; 2.3% is in the top ten. This material consisted of peripheral blood, taken on day 0 of AZD1222 vaccination. Every receptor here comes from an adult in good health.

V gene TRBV7-2 combines with J gene TRBJ1-1; D call uncertain. The CDR3 is 13 residues long. V was cut by 2 bases and J by 8 bases, with 12 bases left in between. The germline gives CDR1 SGHTA, CDR2 FQGNSA. This chain's CDR3 is CASSLREGQEAFF. CDR3 sequence (DNA): TGTGCCAGCAGCTTAAGGGAGGGCCAGGAAGCTTTCTTT.

The table lists this clone with a count of one. The same CDR3 also results from other DNA sequences found in this sample. This rearrangement joins TRBV12-3 or TRBV12-4 to TRBJ1-5; D is ambiguous. With 0 bases removed from V and 4 bases from J, the gap between germline ends came to 4 bases. The CDR3 consists of 13 residues. CDR3 nucleotides: TGTGCCAGCAGTTTAGCGGAGAATCAGCCCCAGCATTTT. It translates to CASSLAENQPQHF.

The chain links TRBV9 to TRBJ2-7, with 8 bases lining up with TRBD1. This CDR3 contains 13 residues. Germline loops: CDR1 SGDLS, CDR2 YYNGEE. With 1 base clipped from V and 6 bases from J, the junction kept 3 bases outside the gene matches. The CDR3 protein is CASSVNTGGEQYF. For the CDR3, the DNA is TGTGCCAGCAGCGTAAATACAGGGGGCGAGCAGTACTTC. Complete variable domain (other parts from reference TRBV9 and TRBJ2-7): DSGVTQTPKHLITATGQRVTLRCSPRSGDLSVYWYQQSLDQGLQFLIQYYNGEERAKGNILERFSAQQFPDLHSELNLSSLELGDSALYFCASSVNTGGEQYFGPGTRLTVT.

This chain joins TRBV5-1 and TRBJ2-3; 9 bases are shared with TRBD2. V was pared by 0 bases and J by 4 bases, with 3 bases of the junction left unmatched. Germline V lookup: CDR1 SGHRS, CDR2 YFSETQ. This CDR3 is 15 amino acids long. The CDR3 bases are TGCGCCAGCAGCTTGGCAGCGGGGGGAGCAGATACGCAGTATTTT. It encodes CASSLAAGGADTQYF.

The chain joins TRBV7-2 to TRBJ1-3, with D possibly matching TRBD1 (6 bases). The length of the CDR3 is 16 residues. Between the trimmed V and J ends, which lost 5 bases and 4 bases, there was a span of 18 bases. The germline V gene encodes CDR1 SGHTA and CDR2 FQGNSA. For the CDR3, the DNA is TGTGCCAGCAGCAAGGGGCGGCCAGGGGCGGGAAACACCATATATTTT. Translated: CASSKGRPGAGNTIYF.

This chain links TRBV7-2 with TRBJ2-5, with TRBD1 matching 9 bases. Trimming took 0 bases from V and 4 from J; bases not matched to a gene: 3. This CDR3 spans 15 amino acids. Germline CDR1 is SGHTA and CDR2 is FQGNSA. CDR3 residues: CASSLAGTGLETQYF. The CDR3 DNA reads TGTGCCAGCAGCTTAGCAGGGACAGGGCTAGAGACCCAGTACTTC.

This clone was observed a single time. This chain joins TRBV3-1 (or the pseudogene TRBV3-2) and TRBJ2-2, with 7 bases identical to TRBD2. The CDR3 consists of 17 residues. The V gene's germline CDR1 is LGHDT and CDR2 YNNKEL (reference sequence). Trimming at V came to 1 base and at J to 0 bases, leaving 5 bases not matched to a gene. CDR3: CASSQVSGLANTGELFF. The CDR3 nucleotides read TGTGCCAGCAGCCAAGTTTCTGGACTAGCGAACACCGGGGAGCTGTTTTTT.

The J gene is TRBJ2-5, the V gene TRBV19; D perhaps matches TRBD1 (6 bases). CDR3 length equals 16 residues. Trimming pared 1 base from V and 5 bases from J, leaving 17 bases between. CDR1 is LNHDA, CDR2 SQIVND, per germline (reference sequence). The CDR3 sequence is CASSIAWDTNEETQYF. The CDR3 DNA reads as TGTGCCAGTAGTATAGCCTGGGACACGAACGAGGAGACCCAGTACTTC.

V gene TRBV29-1 combines with J gene TRBJ1-4; D uncertain. Trimming took off 4 bases at V and 0 bases at J, with 9 bases between the two ends. This CDR3 has 14 amino acids. Per the germline V gene, CDR1 is SQVTM and CDR2 is ANQGSEA. The CDR3 nucleotides read TGCAGCGTTGGTCAGGAGTCAACTAATGAAAAACTGTTTTTT. Its translation: CSVGQESTNEKLFF.

Concerning this clone itself: One junction end disagrees with the germline gene, perhaps due to a read error. This sequence joins TRBV28 and TRBJ2-2, with D perhaps TRBD2 (6 bases). Germline V gene sequence: CDR1 MDHEN, CDR2 SYDVKM. This CDR3 spans 15 amino acids. The CDR3 reads CASSLRLAKTGELFF. CDR3 DNA: TGTGCCAGCAGTTTAAGGCTAGCGAAAACCGGGGAGCTGTTTTTT.

The V and J genes are TRBV18 and TRBJ2-4; D possibly corresponds to TRBD2 (6 bases). V lost 6 bases to trimming and J lost 0 bases, with 24 bases between them. CDR1 and CDR2 (germline): KGHSH, LQKENI. The CDR3 is made up of 19 amino acids. The DNA for the CDR3 is TGTGCCAGCTCGCCGGAATCGAGGGGACTCCGAATAGCCAAAAACATTCAGTACTTC. Translated, it gives CASSPESRGLRIAKNIQYF. The entire variable domain, with the rest obtained from reference TRBV18 and TRBJ2-4, is as follows: NAGVMQNPRHLVRRRGQEARLRCSPMKGHSHVYWYRQLPEEGLKFMVYLQKENIIDESGMPKERFSAEFPKEGPSILRIQQVVRGDSAAYFCASSPESRGLRIAKNIQYFGAGTRLSVL.

This chain connects TRBV7-3 to TRBJ2-5, with D perhaps given as TRBD1 or TRBD2 (5 bases each). The CDR3 runs 15 residues. V was shortened by 7 bases and J by 2 bases, with 17 bases between the two germline ends. The germline CDR1 and CDR2 sequences are SGHTA and FQGTGA. This chain's CDR3 is CASIPPGALQETQYF. DNA of the CDR3: TGTGCCAGCATCCCCCCCGGGGCTTTACAAGAGACCCAGTACTTC. Together with reference TRBV7-3 and TRBJ2-5, the CDR3 gives the full variable domain: GAGVSQTPSNKVTEKGKYVELRCDPISGHTALYWYRQSLGQGPEFLIYFQGTGAADDSGLPNDRFFAVRPEGSVSTLKIQRTERGDSAVYLCASIPPGALQETQYFGPGTRLLVL.

The chain couples TRBV6-5 to TRBJ2-7, with 11 bases aligning to TRBD1. CDR1 and CDR2 from the germline V gene are MNHEY and SVGAGI. This CDR3 region has 14 residues. J was trimmed by 7 bases and V by 7 bases; bases with no gene match: 9. This CDR3 reads CASNRGTGGYEQYF. CDR3 nucleotides: TGTGCCAGCAATAGGGGGACAGGGGGTTATGAGCAGTACTTC.

The chain couples TRBV6-4 to TRBJ1-5; D possibly corresponds to TRBD1 (6 bases). The CDR3 is 14 amino acids. The germline V gene has CDR1 MRHNA and CDR2 SNTAGT. Trimming cost V 8 bases and J 7 bases, with 18 bases left between them. The CDR3 spells CASGGRNGGQPQHF. The CDR3, as DNA: TGTGCCAGCGGAGGCAGGAATGGGGGCCAGCCCCAGCATTTT.

This clone was observed once. J is TRBJ2-7 and V is TRBV4-1; D is possibly TRBD2 (7 bases). The CDR3 has 16 residues. The V end lost 5 bases, the J end lost 1 base, and 18 bases lay between the germline ends. Looked up from germline, CDR1 is MGHRA and CDR2 is YSYEKL. CDR3 protein: CASSSLGRGPSYEQYF. The CDR3 bases are TGCGCCAGCAGCTCTTTGGGGCGGGGGCCTTCCTACGAGCAGTACTTC.

V and J are TRBV5-4 and TRBJ2-1; the match to TRBD2 covers 10 bases. The germline V gene has CDR1 SGHNT and CDR2 YYREEE (reference sequence). V lost 1 base and J lost 8; bases outside the gene matches: 0. The CDR3 has 13 residues. CDR3 sequence reads: CASSLLAGDEQFF. The CDR3 nucleotides are TGTGCCAGCAGCTTGCTAGCGGGGGATGAGCAGTTCTTC.

CDR3 sequence: CASSQALEDTYYGYTF. CDR3 sequence (DNA): TGTGCCAGCAGCCAAGCCTTGGAGGACACCTACTATGGCTACACCTTC. The genes are TRBV3-1 (or the pseudogene TRBV3-2) and TRBJ1-2, with a tentative D call TRBD1 (5 bases). The germline CDR1 and CDR2 sequences are LGHDT and YNNKEL (reference sequence). Between the trimmed V and J ends, which lost 1 base and 3 bases, there was a span of 15 bases. The CDR3 contains 16 residues.

CDR3 region: CASSLGGFVGARDTQYF. In DNA, the CDR3 is TGTGCCAGCAGCTTGGGGGGATTTGTCGGGGCGCGAGATACGCAGTATTTT. This sequence joins TRBV5-8 and TRBJ2-3, with D possibly being TRBD1 or TRBD2 (5 bases each). There are 17 residues in the CDR3. Trimming cost V 0 bases and J 5 bases, with 19 bases left between them. CDR1 and CDR2 (germline): SGHTS, YDEGEE. The entire variable domain, with the rest obtained from reference TRBV5-8 and TRBJ2-3, is as follows: EAGVTQSPTHLIKTRGQQATLRCSPISGHTSVYWYQQALGLGLQFLLWYDEGEERNRGNFPPRFSGRQFPNYSSELNVNALELEDSALYLCASSLGGFVGARDTQYFGPGTRLTVL.

By share, this clone counts as medium-sized (0.01 to 0.1%). This chain connects TRBV4-2 to TRBJ2-7, with a weak D call TRBD1 (5 bases). Per the germline V gene, CDR1 is LGHNA and CDR2 is YNFKEQ. This CDR3 has 13 residues. Trimming stripped 0 bases from V and 3 bases from J, with 6 bases between. CDR3 DNA: TGTGCCAGCAGCCAAGATGACAGCTACGAGCAGTACTTC. Its translation is CASSQDDSYEQYF.

This rearrangement joins TRBV30 to TRBJ1-6, with no clear D. The CDR3 has 16 amino acids. Germline CDR1 reads GTSNPN; CDR2 reads SVGIG (reference sequence). The V and J ends lost 0 bases and 4 bases respectively, with 13 bases between them. CDR3 in amino acids: CAWSVPSGLYNSPLHF. In nucleotides, the CDR3 is TGTGCCTGGAGTGTACCCTCCGGGCTTTATAATTCACCCCTCCACTTT.